These T cell receptor beta chains were read from a single sample in a study of Ad26.COV2.S vaccination and SARS-CoV-2 variants. Some clones are missing from TCRdb's copy, which holds only in-frame ones; the method was immunoSEQ multiplex PCR. The table lists roughly 320,000 clones, around four fifths of them singletons. Sequencing used peripheral blood, obtained in a trial of Ad26.COV2.S vaccine versus placebo. These receptors were obtained from a person aged 18-60 years who received the Ad26.COV2.S COVID-19 vaccine or a placebo. Both conserved end residues are trimmed from each CDR3.

j_call: TRBJ2-5; v_call: TRBV4-1; cdr3_aa: ASSQGTRGETQY
j_call: TRBJ1-1; v_call: TRBV5-4; cdr3_aa: ASSLVGTSEAF
j_call: TRBJ1-2; v_call: TRBV6-5; cdr3_aa: ASSPRGVTNYGYT
j_call: TRBJ1-2; v_call: TRBV6-1; cdr3_aa: ASSEVRTGFGYT
j_call: TRBJ2-4; v_call: TRBV28; cdr3_aa: ASSEPGGTKNIQY
j_call: TRBJ2-7; v_call: TRBV30; cdr3_aa: AWSYRVGYEQY
j_call: TRBJ1-4; v_call: TRBV21-1; cdr3_aa: ATVSSGTGLLGLF
j_call: TRBJ2-1; v_call: TRBV29-1; cdr3_aa: SAHTPFYNEQF
j_call: TRBJ2-7; v_call: TRBV7-6; cdr3_aa: ASSLAASGGTYEQY
j_call: TRBJ2-7; v_call: TRBV9; cdr3_aa: ASSAGLTYEQY
j_call: TRBJ2-7; v_call: TRBV28; cdr3_aa: TVGGPSEQY
j_call: TRBJ2-6; v_call: TRBV14; cdr3_aa: ASSSRHNWANVLT
j_call: TRBJ1-1; v_call: TRBV5-6; cdr3_aa: ASSFGQGAGGTEAF
j_call: TRBJ2-2; v_call: TRBV7-3; cdr3_aa: ASSLVRGDTGELF
j_call: TRBJ2-1; v_call: TRBV5-1; cdr3_aa: ASSLAGTGGREQF
j_call: TRBJ2-7; v_call: TRBV6-6; cdr3_aa: ASSYSGSYEQY
j_call: TRBJ1-2; v_call: TRBV4-2; cdr3_aa: ASSQNLHRNYGYT
j_call: TRBJ1-1; v_call: TRBV28; cdr3_aa: ASSLGGLLMNTEAF
j_call: TRBJ2-7; v_call: TRBV4-2; cdr3_aa: ASSQGGGQGNYEQY
j_call: TRBJ2-5; v_call: TRBV5-4; cdr3_aa: ASSLAGTSGGRIETQY
j_call: TRBJ1-6; v_call: TRBV10-2; cdr3_aa: ASSSGSSYNSPLH
j_call: TRBJ2-5; v_call: TRBV29-1; cdr3_aa: SATPTIETQY
j_call: TRBJ1-1; v_call: TRBV19; cdr3_aa: ASSMDRGGTEAF
j_call: TRBJ2-3; v_call: TRBV5-1; cdr3_aa: ASSLARQGTDTQY
j_call: TRBJ2-5; v_call: TRBV18; cdr3_aa: ASSPNLGLAGGTAETQY
j_call: TRBJ1-5; v_call: TRBV6-5; cdr3_aa: ASSWDADQPQH